The 8 T cell receptor beta chains below come from one sample, sequenced in a study of PD-1 blockade in classical Hodgkin lymphoma. Method: immunoSEQ multiplex PCR; TCRdb's copy keeps in-frame clones and lacks some. This table has about 110,000 clones, 80% to 90% appearing once. No patient escaped relapse after autologous stem cell transplantation, and brentuximab vedotin exposure varied. The input for sequencing was peripheral blood mononuclear cells (PBMCs), taken before the second cycle of nivolumab. The receptors stem from a human donor with classical Hodgkin lymphoma.

The chain carries TRBV10-2 and TRBJ1-2; D remains unclear. V was pared by 5 bases and J by 0 bases, with 10 bases between. CDR3 size: 14 residues. CDR1 WSHSY and CDR2 SAAADI come from the germline V gene. CDR3 sequence: CASSPTLANYGYTF. As DNA, the CDR3 is TGCGCCAGCAGTCCGACTCTAGCTAACTATGGCTACACCTTC.

The V call is TRBV6-5, the J call TRBJ2-7; D unresolved. The CDR3 consists of 14 residues. The germline CDR1 and CDR2 sequences are MNHEY and SVGAGI. V lost 5 bases to trimming and J lost 5 bases, with 16 bases between them. CDR3 nucleotide sequence: TGTGCCAGCAGTCCTGACCATAGGTTAAACGAGCAGTACTTC. Its protein product is CASSPDHRLNEQYF.

This clone was seen a handful of times. The gene calls are TRBV5-1 and TRBJ2-3; 8 bases are a match to TRBD2. The V segment lost 2 bases and the J segment 4 bases; nucleotides outside the gene matches: 6. In germline, CDR1 is SGHRS, CDR2 YFSETQ. This CDR3 has 15 amino acids. The CDR3 reads CASSLWGLGPDTQYF. As DNA, the CDR3 is TGCGCCAGCAGCTTATGGGGACTAGGGCCAGATACGCAGTATTTT. Full variable domain (remainder filled in from reference TRBV5-1 and TRBJ2-3): KAGVTQTPRYLIKTRGQQVTLSCSPISGHRSVSWYQQTPGQGLQFLFEYFSETQRNKGNFPGRFSGRQFSNSRSEMNVSTLELGDSALYLCASSLWGLGPDTQYFGPGTRLTVL.

The chain carries TRBV5-4 and TRBJ2-3; 7 bases agree with TRBD2. With V trimmed by 0 bases and J by 5 bases, 9 bases remained unmatched. CDR1 is SGHNT and CDR2 is YYREEE in the germline V gene (reference sequence). This CDR3 has 16 residues. CDR3 protein: CASSLGGAGSVDTQYF. CDR3 nucleotide sequence: TGTGCCAGCAGCTTGGGAGGAGCGGGGAGCGTAGATACGCAGTATTTT.

The CDR3 coding sequence is TGTGCCAGGCGACTAGCGGGAAAGAATGAGCAGTTCTTC. Translation: CARRLAGKNEQFF. This chain joins TRBV6-6 and TRBJ2-1, with 11 bases matching TRBD2. Germline CDR1 MNHNY, CDR2 SVGAGI (reference sequence). CDR3 length: 13 amino acids. V shed 9 bases and J 7 bases; nucleotides not matched to a gene: 5.

This clone was counted between two and nine times. The chain carries TRBV28 and TRBJ1-5; no clear D. The CDR3 runs 13 residues. V was pared by 2 bases and J by 4 bases, with 6 bases between. The germline gives CDR1 MDHEN, CDR2 SYDVKM. This CDR3 is CASSLGINQPQHF. The CDR3 region has the DNA TGTGCCAGCAGTTTAGGTATTAATCAGCCCCAGCATTTT.

CDR3 protein: CASSLRRGNQPQHF. DNA for the CDR3: TGTGCCAGCAGTCTCCGTCGGGGCAATCAGCCCCAGCATTTT. The V gene is TRBV6-5, the J gene TRBJ1-5, with unresolved D. The CDR3 is 14 amino acids. The V gene lost 5 bases and the J gene lost 2 bases, with 10 bases spanning the gap. CDR1 and CDR2 from the germline V gene are MNHEY and SVGAGI.

V and J are TRBV29-1 and TRBJ1-2; 8 bases line up with TRBD1. Germline V gives CDR1 SQVTM, CDR2 ANQGSEA. With V trimmed by 6 bases and J by 6 bases, 6 bases remained unmatched. This CDR3 comprises 12 residues. The CDR3 DNA reads TGCAGCGTAGCCGGGACAGGTCATGGCTACACCTTC. This encodes CSVAGTGHGYTF.